One and the same sample provided the 5 T cell receptor beta chains below, sequenced in a study of T-cell reconstitution after alpha-beta-depleted transplantation in children (dated by TCRdb to the mid-2010s). In light of the paper, this sample's treatment or condition label describes: allogeneic hematopoietic cell transplantation with graft depleted of TCRalphabeta T cells and CD19 B cells. To prepare the library, PCR was applied. Instrument used: Illumina HiSeq 2500. Molecular barcoding was employed in the preparation of TCR libraries, with unique molecular identifiers being used to normalize TCRbeta repertoire quantification. TCRdb cleaned the public reads at Q25 with fastp, built clones with MiXCR and kept in-frame beta chains. A single entry per CDR3 protein holds the most common genes and DNA from its merged rows. The sample profile shows a few hundred thousand distinct CDR3 sequences; around 46% of them were found once. The top ten constitute under 35% of the sample.

Here the sequenced sample was PBMCs, taken before TCRalphabeta/CD19-depleted stem cell transplant. These receptors were collected from a girl aged 2-10 years with aplastic anemia, due to receive a stem cell transplant.

This chain connects TRBV20-1 to TRBJ2-2, with 9 bases aligning to TRBD1. With 5 bases clipped from V and 6 bases from J, the junction kept 7 bases outside the gene matches. The germline gives CDR1 DFQATT, CDR2 SNEGSKA (reference sequence). The CDR3 is 14 amino acids. The CDR3 loop reads CSAWQQGAAGELFF. CDR3 nucleotide sequence: TGCAGTGCTTGGCAACAGGGGGCCGCCGGGGAGCTGTTTTTT.

The gene calls are TRBV27 and TRBJ2-1; D is possibly TRBD1 (6 bases). Germline CDR1 is MNHEY and CDR2 is SMNVEV (reference sequence). The V gene lost 2 bases and the J gene lost 2 bases, with 7 bases spanning the gap. This CDR3 is 14 amino acids long. As DNA, the CDR3 is TGTGCCAGCAGTTTAAACAGGGCCTACAATGAGCAGTTCTTC. Amino acid sequence: CASSLNRAYNEQFF.

This clonotype was seen a single time. The genes are TRBV15 and TRBJ2-5, with no clear D. This CDR3 is built from 14 residues. CDR1 is LNHNV, CDR2 YYDKDF, per germline (reference sequence). Trimming removed 0 bases at V and 3 bases at J, with 8 bases between. CDR3 region: CATSREDEEETQYF. The CDR3 nucleotides read TGTGCCACCAGCAGAGAGGACGAGGAAGAGACCCAGTACTTC.

This clonotype was recorded once. The genes are TRBV12-3 or TRBV12-4 and TRBJ2-3; TRBD2 matches at 13 bases. CDR3 size: 16 residues. Losses at the gene ends were 6 bases for V and 6 bases for J; bases not matched to a gene: 9. This chain's CDR3 is CASRPGLAGLGDTQYF. CDR3 in DNA: TGTGCCAGCAGACCGGGACTAGCGGGATTGGGGGATACGCAGTATTTT.

This clonotype has more than one count but fewer than ten. CDR3 in DNA: TGTGCCAGCAGCCCAACAGGTCTCGGAGTCTACGAGCAGTACTTC. This sequence encodes CASSPTGLGVYEQYF. The chain has TRBV3-1 and TRBJ2-7, with D possibly TRBD1 on 5 matching bases. V shed 4 bases and J shed 3 bases, with 16 bases lying between them. CDR1 and CDR2 (germline): LGHDT, YNNKEL (reference sequence). This CDR3 is built from 15 residues.